One and the same sample provided the 26 T cell receptor beta chains below, sequenced in a study of shared clonotypes between healthy human individuals. Assay: immunoSEQ multiplex PCR; the TCRdb copy retains only in-frame clones and omits some. In the table there are about 1.5 million clones, 98% of which are singletons. The specimen was naive CD4+ T cells sorted from blood. Stated subset: CD45RA+ positively selected. Receptors were obtained from a man aged 25 to 40 in good health.

The CDR3 DNA follows: TGTGCCAGCAGCTATACCCAAGGCTACACCTTC. This sequence encodes CASSYTQGYTF. V usage is TRBV21-1 and J usage is TRBJ1-2. TRBV21-1 has pseudogene status. This CDR3 region has 11 residues.

The rearrangement joins TRBV7-2 to TRBJ2-3; TRBD2 might be the D (5 bases). Germline CDR1 and CDR2: SGHTA and FQGNSA. V shed 5 bases and J shed 7 bases, with 13 bases lying between them. This CDR3 region has 13 residues. The chain's CDR3 is CASSPGVEHTQYF. In DNA, the CDR3 is TGTGCCAGCAGCCCCGGGGTAGAACATACGCAGTATTTT.

The sample holds one count of this clone. The chain uses TRBV19 and TRBJ1-5, with D possibly TRBD1 on 5 matching bases. The CDR3 loop spans 13 amino acids. Germline CDR1 reads LNHDA; CDR2 reads SQIVND (reference sequence). V shed 6 bases and J shed 1 base, with 7 bases lying between them. The CDR3 region is CASRTVSNQPQHF. CDR3 coding DNA: TGTGCCAGTAGGACAGTGAGCAATCAGCCCCAGCATTTT.

The chain employs TRBV19 and TRBJ1-2; no clear D. The CDR3 extends over 14 amino acids. CDR1 LNHDA and CDR2 SQIVND come from the germline V gene (reference sequence). V was pared by 5 bases and J by 4 bases, with 14 bases between. CDR3 in DNA: TGTGCCAGTAGTCTGGGTCCCTTGGGCTATGGCTACACCTTC. Protein sequence: CASSLGPLGYGYTF.

The rearrangement uses TRBV4-1 and TRBJ2-1; 8 positions match TRBD2. Germline CDR1 reads MGHRA; CDR2 reads YSYEKL. V dropped 4 bases and J dropped 0; count of bases not matched to a gene: 2. CDR3 length equals 15 residues. CDR3 region: CASSPGTSSYNEQFF. CDR3 nucleotides: TGCGCCAGCAGCCCCGGGACTAGCTCCTACAATGAGCAGTTCTTC.

This chain joins TRBV4-3 and TRBJ2-1, with 7 bases lining up with TRBD2. The V gene's germline CDR1 is LGHNA and CDR2 YSLEER. The ends lost 0 bases at V and 5 bases at J; junction bases unmatched: 1. The CDR3 has 14 amino acids. DNA for the CDR3: TGCGCCAGCAGCCAAGATCGGGGGGACAATGAGCAGTTCTTC. Its protein product is CASSQDRGDNEQFF.

This clone occurred once. The chain links TRBV7-9 to TRBJ2-7; D unresolved. The V gene's germline CDR1 is SEHNR and CDR2 FQNEAQ (reference sequence). CDR3 length: 15 amino acids. V lost 1 base and J 2 bases, leaving 12 bases between the germline ends. In DNA form, the CDR3 reads TGTGCCAGCAGCTTAGAGCCAACGAGGACCTACGAGCAGTACTTC. Encoded protein: CASSLEPTRTYEQYF.

This chain links TRBV28 with TRBJ2-7, with a tentative D call TRBD1 (6 bases). V lost 9 bases, J lost 6 bases, and 15 bases lay in between. Looked up from germline, CDR1 is MDHEN and CDR2 is SYDVKM. The CDR3 runs to 12 residues. Here the CDR3 reads CASKTGLSEQYF. The CDR3 DNA is TGTGCCAGTAAAACAGGGTTATCCGAGCAGTACTTC.

In DNA form, the CDR3 reads TGTGCCAGCAGCCCCACCCCGGGGGAGTTTAATGAGCAGTTCTTC. Translation: CASSPTPGEFNEQFF. The chain combines TRBV7-9 with TRBJ2-1, with D possibly matching TRBD2 (6 bases). This CDR3 is 15 amino acids long. The germline V gene has CDR1 SEHNR and CDR2 FQNEAQ (reference sequence). The ends were cut back, 5 bases at V and 7 bases at J, with 18 bases in the middle.

V is TRBV30 and J is TRBJ1-2; D gene ambiguous. V was cut by 1 base and J by 0 bases, with 9 bases left in between. The CDR3 is 14 amino acids. Germline V lookup: CDR1 GTSNPN, CDR2 SVGIG (reference sequence). The CDR3 protein is CAWSGGPTNYGYTF. The CDR3 DNA follows: TGTGCCTGGAGTGGTGGCCCAACTAACTATGGCTACACCTTC.

The gene calls are TRBV28 and TRBJ2-5; D is unclear. V lost 6 bases to trimming and J lost 4 bases, with 15 bases between them. This CDR3 has 14 residues. Germline CDR1 reads MDHEN; CDR2 reads SYDVKM. The CDR3 nucleotides are TGTGCCAGCAGCCCCGGTGGGGATCGAGAGACCCAGTACTTC. It codes for CASSPGGDRETQYF.

The chain's CDR3 is CASSLAVGFDSDTQYF. In nucleotides, the CDR3 is TGTGCCAGCAGCTTAGCGGTGGGATTCGACTCGGATACGCAGTATTTT. V and J are TRBV7-9 and TRBJ2-3; D unresolved. V lost 0 bases to trimming and J lost 6 bases, with 16 bases between them. Germline-derived CDR1 and CDR2 are SEHNR and FQNEAQ (reference sequence). The CDR3 sequence is 16 residues long.

The chain recombines TRBV20-1 with TRBJ1-2; D is undetermined. Germline lookup yields CDR1 DFQATT and CDR2 SNEGSKA (reference sequence). CDR3 length: 11 residues. V shed 3 bases and J shed 8 bases, with 10 bases lying between them. CDR3 in DNA: TGCAGTGCTAGTGGGTTCGAGGGCTACACCTTC. It translates to CSASGFEGYTF.

V usage is TRBV2 and J usage is TRBJ1-5, with 12 positions matching TRBD1. V was pared by 3 bases and J by 2 bases, with 14 bases of the junction left unmatched. The germline V gene encodes CDR1 SNHLY and CDR2 FYNNEI. This CDR3 spans 20 amino acids. CDR3 in DNA: TGTGCCAGCAGTGACACTAACAGGGGACAGGGGGCGATTGGCAATCAGCCCCAGCATTTT. Protein sequence: CASSDTNRGQGAIGNQPQHF. Together with reference TRBV2 and TRBJ1-5, the CDR3 gives the full variable domain: EPEVTQTPSHQVTQMGQEVILRCVPISNHLYFYWYRQILGQKVEFLVSFYNNEISEKSEIFDDQFSVERPDGSNFTLKIRSTKLEDSAMYFCASSDTNRGQGAIGNQPQHFGDGTRLSIL.

This chain uses TRBV2 with TRBJ1-1, with no clear D. In germline, CDR1 is SNHLY, CDR2 FYNNEI. The length of the CDR3 is 13 residues. V shed 8 bases and J shed 2 bases, with 12 bases lying between them. In nucleotides, the CDR3 is TGTGCCAGCTACGGACGGGGAAACACTGAAGCTTTCTTT. Translating it yields CASYGRGNTEAFF.

The chain uses TRBV5-4 and TRBJ2-2; perhaps TRBD2 as D (6 bases). The CDR3 covers 16 residues. Per the germline V gene, CDR1 is SGHNT and CDR2 is YYREEE (reference sequence). V lost 1 base and J lost 8, with 18 bases in between. The CDR3 protein is CASSLIGTQKGGELFF. Written as DNA, the CDR3 is TGTGCCAGCAGCTTGATCGGGACTCAAAAAGGGGGGGAGCTGTTTTTT.

The chain recombines TRBV7-9 with TRBJ2-1; 13 bases align to TRBD2. CDR3 length: 18 amino acids. Germline V gene data show CDR1 as SEHNR and CDR2 as FQNEAQ (reference sequence). The V segment lost 5 bases and the J segment 6 bases; nucleotides outside the gene matches: 13. The CDR3 DNA sequence: TGTGCCAGCAGCCATACATCACTCCGACTAGCGGGAGGCAATGAGCAGTTCTTC. Protein product: CASSHTSLRLAGGNEQFF. Looking up the rest from reference TRBV7-9 and TRBJ2-1 gives the full variable domain: DTGVSQNPRHKITKRGQNVTFRCDPISEHNRLYWYRQTLGQGPEFLTYFQNEAQLEKSRLLSDRFSAERPKGSFSTLEIQRTEQGDSAMYLCASSHTSLRLAGGNEQFFGPGTRLTVL.

V usage is TRBV6-6 and J usage is TRBJ2-3; D remains ambiguous. Trimming removed 6 bases at V and 8 bases at J, with 18 bases between. Looked up from germline, CDR1 is MNHNY and CDR2 is SVGAGI (reference sequence). CDR3 length equals 14 residues. CDR3 in DNA: TGTGCCAGCAGAAAAATAGCTCCGGTGGGTACGCAGTATTTT. This translates into CASRKIAPVGTQYF.

The chain links TRBV11-3 to TRBJ2-3; D call uncertain. Trimming pared 3 bases from V and 2 bases from J, leaving 9 bases between. This CDR3 is built from 14 residues. In germline, CDR1 is SGHNT, CDR2 YENEEA. CDR3: CASSFSKSTDTQYF. DNA of the CDR3: TGTGCCAGCAGCTTTTCAAAGTCCACAGATACGCAGTATTTT.

This sequence joins TRBV7-9 and TRBJ1-4; 9 bases fit TRBD1. The CDR3 consists of 14 residues. From germline, CDR1 is SEHNR and CDR2 FQNEAQ (reference sequence). V dropped 3 bases and J dropped 8; count of bases not matched to a gene: 4. CDR3 DNA sequence: TGTGCCAGCAGCTTGGGACAGGGTCTCGAAAAACTGTTTTTT. It specifies CASSLGQGLEKLFF.

V usage is TRBV9 and J usage is TRBJ2-7; 10 bases fit TRBD2. There are 15 residues in the CDR3. J was trimmed by 2 bases and V by 2 bases; bases with no gene match: 4. The germline gives CDR1 SGDLS, CDR2 YYNGEE. CDR3 residues: CASSVAGTSAYEQYF. CDR3 nucleotides: TGTGCCAGCAGCGTCGCCGGGACTAGCGCCTACGAGCAGTACTTC.

The J gene is TRBJ2-7, the V gene TRBV5-5; TRBD2 aligns across 8 bases. This CDR3 is built from 16 residues. V shed 2 bases, J shed 0 bases, and the junction held 7 bases outside the gene matches. Germline-derived CDR1 and CDR2 are SGHKS and YYEKEE (reference sequence). CDR3 region: CASSLRLGTSSYEQYF. The CDR3 DNA sequence: TGTGCCAGCAGCTTACGTCTTGGGACTAGCTCCTACGAGCAGTACTTC.

This sequence joins TRBV19 and TRBJ1-5, with D unclear. This CDR3 spans 14 amino acids. V was shortened by 2 bases and J by 5 bases, with 10 bases between the two germline ends. CDR1 and CDR2 from the germline V gene are LNHDA and SQIVND (reference sequence). This CDR3 is CASSIYGRDQPQHF. CDR3 bases: TGTGCCAGTAGTATATACGGACGTGATCAGCCCCAGCATTTT.

The chain carries TRBV28 and TRBJ2-3; D perhaps matches TRBD1 (6 bases). V shed 6 bases and J shed 2 bases, with 27 bases lying between them. This CDR3 has 19 amino acids. The germline V gene encodes CDR1 MDHEN and CDR2 SYDVKM. In DNA form, the CDR3 reads TGTGCCAGCAGATCCCCCAGTATAGACAGGTTCATTAACACAGATACGCAGTATTTT. Translated: CASRSPSIDRFINTDTQYF.

V gene TRBV7-9 combines with J gene TRBJ1-2; D remains ambiguous. Germline V lookup: CDR1 SEHNR, CDR2 FQNEAQ (reference sequence). Trimming cost V 2 bases and J 8 bases, with 9 bases left between them. The CDR3 spans 12 residues. In DNA, the CDR3 is TGTGCCAGCAGCTTATTGACCGAAGGCTACACCTTC. Amino acid sequence: CASSLLTEGYTF. Based on the CDR3 plus reference TRBV7-9 and TRBJ1-2, the full variable domain is DTGVSQNPRHKITKRGQNVTFRCDPISEHNRLYWYRQTLGQGPEFLTYFQNEAQLEKSRLLSDRFSAERPKGSFSTLEIQRTEQGDSAMYLCASSLLTEGYTFGSGTRLTVV.

The chain links TRBV2 to TRBJ1-5, with 10 bases aligning to TRBD1. The J segment lost 3 bases and the V segment lost 6 bases, leaving 5 bases of the junction unmatched. The germline CDR1 and CDR2 sequences are SNHLY and FYNNEI. CDR3 length: 15 amino acids. The CDR3, as DNA: TGTGCCAGCAGACCGGACAGGGGGACCAATCAGCCCCAGCATTTT. Protein product: CASRPDRGTNQPQHF.